This T cell receptor (beta chain) was recovered during a study of blood T cell repertoires in COVID-19. As for the study in general: The study drew acute and convalescent COVID-19 samples from the United States, Italy and Spain. In each case, the material was cDNA or gDNA derived from T cells, B-cell-depleted T cells, or PBMCs.

V lost 5 bases, J lost 2 bases, and 9 bases lay in between. Per germline, CDR1 MNHEY and CDR2 SVGAGI. The CDR3 is 13 amino acids. Recruited during active infection, patients (from Seattle) were subsequently followed longitudinally. Per the original methods: Amplification with reference gene primers provided the estimates of nucleated cell counts. The protocol was immunoSEQ multiplex PCR, while the TCRdb copy is restricted to in-frame clones and leaves out a portion. D and trimming come from the DNA, and the V and J calls and clone size come from that table. Among about 180,000 clones listed, 75% to 85% were seen once.

The clonotype was recovered from a woman aged 60-75 years with COVID-19, enrolled during active disease. The V call is TRBV6-5, the J call TRBJ1-2, with D maybe TRBD1 (6 bases). Sequencing was carried out using peripheral blood. CDR3 protein: CASSRTVNYGYTF. CDR3 DNA sequence: TGTGCCAGCAGTCGGACAGTAAACTATGGCTACACCTTC.